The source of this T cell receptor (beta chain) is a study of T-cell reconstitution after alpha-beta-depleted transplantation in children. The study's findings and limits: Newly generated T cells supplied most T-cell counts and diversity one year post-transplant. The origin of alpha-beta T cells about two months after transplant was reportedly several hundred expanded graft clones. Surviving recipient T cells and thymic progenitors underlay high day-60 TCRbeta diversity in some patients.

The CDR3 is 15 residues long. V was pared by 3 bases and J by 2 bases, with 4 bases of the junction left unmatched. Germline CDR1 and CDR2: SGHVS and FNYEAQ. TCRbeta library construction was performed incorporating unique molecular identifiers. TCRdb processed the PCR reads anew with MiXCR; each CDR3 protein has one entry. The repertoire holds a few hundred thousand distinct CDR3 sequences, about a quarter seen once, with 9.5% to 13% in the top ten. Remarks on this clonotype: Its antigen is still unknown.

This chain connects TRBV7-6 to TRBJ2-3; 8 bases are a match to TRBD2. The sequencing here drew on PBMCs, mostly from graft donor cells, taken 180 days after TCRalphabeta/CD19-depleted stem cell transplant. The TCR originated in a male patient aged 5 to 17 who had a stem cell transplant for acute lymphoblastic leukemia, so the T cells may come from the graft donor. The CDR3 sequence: CASSFETSDTDTQYF. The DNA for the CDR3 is TGTGCCAGCAGCTTTGAGACTAGCGACACAGATACGCAGTATTTT.